Listed here are 7 T cell receptor beta chains from one sample, sequenced in a study of T-cell memory formation after mild COVID-19. TCRdb reanalysed the 5' RACE reads using MiXCR and keeps one entry per CDR3 protein. This table holds around 310,000 distinct CDR3 sequences, approximately 14% found once. Material: PBMCs or a T cell subset sorted from them (not recorded which). The receptors here all came from a man aged 18 to 30 who had mild COVID-19 (a few samples of this study predate the infection). Cell type and time point are not known.

The chain recombines TRBV4-1 with TRBJ2-1; TRBD2 matches at 10 bases. With V trimmed by 4 bases and J by 5 bases, 8 bases remained unmatched. The CDR3 is made up of 16 amino acids. Germline loops: CDR1 MGHRA, CDR2 YSYEKL. CDR3: CASSRNRGLADNEQFF. CDR3 nucleotides: TGCGCCAGCAGCCGGAACCGCGGACTAGCGGACAATGAGCAGTTCTTC.

The sample holds a few counts of this clonotype. The chain is built from TRBV7-2 and TRBJ2-5, with 12 nucleotides matching TRBD2. The trim removed 5 bases at V and 10 bases at J, leaving 14 bases unmatched. The germline CDR1 and CDR2 sequences are SGHTA and FQGNSA. The CDR3 totals 16 residues. The CDR3 loop reads CASSPSTSGGVQIQYF. Written as DNA, the CDR3 is TGTGCCAGCAGCCCATCGACTAGCGGGGGAGTTCAGATCCAGTACTTC.

As DNA, the CDR3 is TGCAGTGCTACATTAGGCGGATCGAGCTCCTATAATTCACCCCTCCACTTT. This codes for CSATLGGSSSYNSPLHF. V usage is TRBV20-1 and J usage is TRBJ1-6, with D uncertain. Germline V gives CDR1 DFQATT, CDR2 SNEGSKA (reference sequence). CDR3 length equals 17 residues. The V gene lost 4 bases and the J gene lost 0 bases, with 16 bases spanning the gap.

In its sample, this clonotype was seen a few times. This chain joins TRBV6-6 and TRBJ2-7; D unclear. The CDR3 sequence is 12 residues long. V was shortened by 0 bases and J by 3 bases, with 3 bases between the two germline ends. Germline-derived CDR1 and CDR2 are MNHNY and SVGAGI (reference sequence). Here the CDR3 DNA reads TGTGCCAGCAGTTACTCGGTCTACGAGCAGTACGTC. Amino acid sequence: CASSYSVYEQYV.

The chain employs TRBV27 and TRBJ2-2; unclear D gene. Germline values: CDR1 MNHEY, CDR2 SMNVEV (reference sequence). CDR3 length: 14 residues. V was shortened by 3 bases and J by 4 bases, with 9 bases between the two germline ends. CDR3 residues: CASSFSRATGELFF. The DNA for the CDR3 is TGTGCCAGCAGTTTTAGCCGGGCCACCGGGGAGCTGTTTTTT.

There are a few counts of this clonotype. The J gene is TRBJ1-1, the V gene TRBV3-1, with D tentatively TRBD1 (5 bases). V was clipped by 2 bases and J by 4 bases, with 17 bases between them. This CDR3 is 16 amino acids long. CDR1 LGHDT and CDR2 YNNKEL come from the germline V gene (reference sequence). Written as DNA, the CDR3 is TGTGCCAGCAGCCAATGGGGGAACGCCAACGGCACTGAAGCTTTCTTT. Amino acids: CASSQWGNANGTEAFF.

This clonotype has a handful of counts. The V call is TRBV20-1, the J call TRBJ2-5, with 14 bases identical to TRBD2. CDR3 length equals 17 residues. In germline, CDR1 is DFQATT, CDR2 SNEGSKA (reference sequence). With 3 bases clipped from V and 2 bases from J, the junction kept 8 bases outside the gene matches. The CDR3 bases are TGCAGTGCTAGCACCGGGACTAGCGGGGGTACTCAAGAGACCCAGTACTTC. This codes for CSASTGTSGGTQETQYF.